These 11 T cell receptor beta chains originate from one sample sequenced in a study of blood T cell repertoires in COVID-19. Data came from immunoSEQ multiplex PCR; TCRdb stores just in-frame clones and leaves some out. The table shows 150,000 to 200,000 clones, with roughly 91% occurring only once. The sample consisted of peripheral blood. The receptor source for this set is a man over 45 who had recovered from COVID-19.

The V call is TRBV27, the J call TRBJ2-7; tentatively, D is TRBD1 (6 bases). Germline CDR1 and CDR2: MNHEY and SMNVEV (reference sequence). The germline V and J ends were trimmed by 8 bases and 5 bases, with 19 bases remaining between them. This CDR3 is built from 14 residues. The CDR3 here is CASGPSLRGNEQYF. The DNA for the CDR3 is TGTGCCAGCGGTCCGTCCCTCAGGGGTAACGAGCAGTACTTC.

V gene TRBV7-2 combines with J gene TRBJ2-1; 9 bases are a match to TRBD2. The CDR3 is 16 amino acids. Germline values: CDR1 SGHTA, CDR2 FQGNSA. After removal of 8 bases from V and 5 bases from J, the junction contained 13 bases not matched to a gene. The CDR3 sequence is CASGRRAGGEDNEQFF. In DNA, the CDR3 is TGTGCCAGCGGTCGGAGAGCGGGAGGCGAGGACAATGAGCAGTTCTTC. The full variable domain, rest sourced from reference TRBV7-2 and TRBJ2-1, is GAGVSQSPSNKVTEKGKDVELRCDPISGHTALYWYRQSLGQGLEFLIYFQGNSAPDKSGLPSDRFSAERTGGSVSTLTIQRTQQEDSAVYLCASGRRAGGEDNEQFFGPGTRLTVL.

This clone showed up just once. The genes are TRBV6-5 and TRBJ2-1; 9 bases agree with TRBD1. The CDR3 covers 15 residues. V trimming: 2 bases; J trimming: 8 bases; junction bases outside the gene matches: 7. Germline V gene lookup returns CDR1 MNHEY and CDR2 SVGAGI. CDR3 coding DNA: TGTGCCAGCAGTTACGCCCCCGGACAGGGGTATGAGCAGTTCTTC. Encoded protein: CASSYAPGQGYEQFF.

V and J are TRBV10-1 and TRBJ2-7; D is possibly TRBD2 (5 bases). V was trimmed by 6 bases and J by 7 bases, leaving 13 bases between them. CDR3 size: 12 residues. Germline lookup yields CDR1 WNHNN and CDR2 SYGVQD (reference sequence). CDR3 loop: CASSGVTGEQYF. The CDR3 nucleotides read TGCGCCAGCAGCGGGGTTACGGGGGAGCAGTACTTC.

The CDR3 sequence is CASSYAQGFGEKLFF. The CDR3 nucleotides are TGTGCCAGCAGTTACGCACAGGGGTTCGGTGAAAAACTGTTTTTT. The rearrangement joins TRBV6-5 to TRBJ1-4; 7 nucleotides agree with TRBD1. Germline CDR1 is MNHEY and CDR2 is SVGAGI. This CDR3 contains 15 residues. V was clipped by 2 bases and J by 7 bases; unmatched bases: 7.

J is TRBJ1-2 and V is TRBV28; TRBD1 matches 8 bases. The CDR3 contains 17 residues. Germline V gene sequence: CDR1 MDHEN, CDR2 SYDVKM. V lost 6 bases to trimming and J lost 8 bases; unmatched junction nucleotides: 20. Here the CDR3 reads CASSAPIPRTGLGGYTF. Here the CDR3 DNA reads TGTGCCAGCAGCGCGCCCATTCCTAGGACAGGGCTGGGGGGCTACACCTTC.

The CDR3 sequence: CASSLEQVNYGYTF. The CDR3 nucleotides are TGCGCCAGCAGCTTGGAACAGGTTAACTATGGCTACACCTTC. The chain carries TRBV5-1 and TRBJ1-2; D possibly corresponds to TRBD1 (5 bases). Looked up from germline, CDR1 is SGHRS and CDR2 is YFSETQ. Trimming removed 0 bases at V and 1 base at J, with 7 bases between. The CDR3 is 14 residues long.

A single count supports this clone. V is TRBV9 and J is TRBJ2-2; perhaps TRBD2 as D (6 bases). Germline CDR1 SGDLS, CDR2 YYNGEE. The CDR3 runs 17 residues. V lost 0 bases to trimming and J lost 1 base, with 13 bases between them. This CDR3 reads CASSVVGGALNTGELFF. DNA for the CDR3: TGTGCCAGCAGCGTAGTCGGCGGGGCCTTGAACACCGGGGAGCTGTTTTTT.

The chain links TRBV7-2 to TRBJ1-5; D call uncertain. The germline gives CDR1 SGHTA, CDR2 FQGNSA. The CDR3 totals 15 residues. Trimming took off 5 bases at V and 6 bases at J, with 17 bases between the two ends. CDR3 coding DNA: TGTGCCAGCAGCCAAATAAGCGTCGGTTTTCAGCCCCAGCATTTT. Its protein product is CASSQISVGFQPQHF.

The CDR3 region has the DNA TGTGCCAGCAGTCCACAGGAGAGCTCCTACGAGCAGTACTTC. The encoded protein is CASSPQESSYEQYF. The rearrangement joins TRBV27 to TRBJ2-7; tentatively, D is TRBD1 (5 bases). Deletions cut 5 bases from V and 0 bases from J, with 11 bases between. Germline CDR1 and CDR2: MNHEY and SMNVEV (reference sequence). This CDR3 has 14 residues.

The gene calls are TRBV5-1 and TRBJ2-1, with 7 nucleotides matching TRBD2. V shed 3 bases, J shed 5 bases, and the junction held 11 bases outside the gene matches. The CDR3 sequence is 16 residues long. Germline V lookup: CDR1 SGHRS, CDR2 YFSETQ. CDR3: CASSSERTRENNEQFF. In DNA form, the CDR3 reads TGCGCCAGCAGCTCGGAACGGACTAGGGAAAACAATGAGCAGTTCTTC.